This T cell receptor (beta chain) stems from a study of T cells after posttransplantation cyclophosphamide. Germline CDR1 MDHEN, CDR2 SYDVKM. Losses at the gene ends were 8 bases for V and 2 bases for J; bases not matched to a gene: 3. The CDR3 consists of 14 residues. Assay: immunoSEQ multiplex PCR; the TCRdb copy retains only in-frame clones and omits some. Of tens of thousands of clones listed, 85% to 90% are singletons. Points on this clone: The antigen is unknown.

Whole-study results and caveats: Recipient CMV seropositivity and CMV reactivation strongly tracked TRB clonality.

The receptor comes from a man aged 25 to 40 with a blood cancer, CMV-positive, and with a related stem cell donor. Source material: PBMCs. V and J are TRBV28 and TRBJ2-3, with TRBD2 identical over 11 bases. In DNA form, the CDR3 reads TGTGCCAGCGGGACTAGCGGAAACACAGATACGCAGTATTTT. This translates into CASGTSGNTDTQYF.